Below are 11 T cell receptor beta chains sequenced from a single sample in a study of blood T cell repertoires in COVID-19. Measured with immunoSEQ multiplex PCR; TCRdb has only the in-frame clones, and not every one. Of 380,000 or so clones in the sample, around 87% were seen once. The sequenced sample consisted of PBMCs or T cells enriched from blood (not recorded which). These receptors all come from a woman in her 30s with acute COVID-19.

The CDR3 spells CASSIDLTGNQPQHF. CDR3 bases: TGTGCCAGTAGTATAGATCTGACAGGGAATCAGCCCCAGCATTTT. The chain carries TRBV19 and TRBJ1-5; TRBD1 matches 7 bases. Losses at the gene ends were 0 bases for V and 4 bases for J; bases not matched to a gene: 3. This CDR3 spans 15 amino acids. Germline CDR1 and CDR2: LNHDA and SQIVND (reference sequence).

This sequence joins TRBV11-2 and TRBJ2-1; TRBD2 matches 10 bases. J was trimmed by 0 bases and V by 2 bases; bases with no gene match: 7. The CDR3 loop spans 18 amino acids. Looked up from germline, CDR1 is SGHAT and CDR2 is FQNNGV. The CDR3 bases are TGTGCCAGCAGCTTACTGCCTACTAGCGGGGTCTCCTACAATGAGCAGTTCTTC. Translation: CASSLLPTSGVSYNEQFF.

The chain has TRBV5-1 and TRBJ2-2; possible D gene TRBD2, 6 bases. CDR1 SGHRS and CDR2 YFSETQ come from the germline V gene. The CDR3 is 15 amino acids. V lost 0 bases and J 7 bases, leaving 13 bases between the germline ends. In nucleotides, the CDR3 is TGCGCCAGCAGCTTGGCCGGGGGATCCGGCGGGGAGCTGTTTTTT. It encodes CASSLAGGSGGELFF.

The chain carries TRBV30 and TRBJ1-3, with D possibly matching TRBD1 (5 bases). V was pared by 4 bases and J by 2 bases, with 15 bases between. CDR1 is GTSNPN, CDR2 SVGIG, per germline (reference sequence). CDR3 length: 15 residues. The CDR3 region has the DNA TGTGCCTGGACCCACCGTCGGGGGGCTGGAAACACCATATATTTT. Its protein is CAWTHRRGAGNTIYF.

The chain links TRBV4-1 to TRBJ1-2; tentative D call: TRBD1 (6 bases). The germline V gene encodes CDR1 MGHRA and CDR2 YSYEKL. The CDR3 contains 15 residues. V was clipped by 3 bases and J by 5 bases, with 16 bases between them. CDR3 region: CASSQAGERGYGYTF. CDR3 nucleotide sequence: TGCGCCAGCAGCCAGGCAGGTGAAAGGGGGTATGGCTACACCTTC.

V and J are TRBV7-7 and TRBJ2-5, with TRBD2 as a possible D gene (5 bases). There are 17 residues in the CDR3. Per germline, CDR1 SSHAT and CDR2 FNYEAQ (reference sequence). Trimming stripped 1 base from V and 2 bases from J, with 17 bases between. CDR3 loop: CASSLGSAADAQETQYF. In DNA form, the CDR3 reads TGTGCCAGCAGCTTAGGGTCTGCAGCGGACGCACAAGAGACCCAGTACTTC.

The V gene is TRBV27, the J gene TRBJ2-7; tentative D call: TRBD1 (6 bases). Germline V gives CDR1 MNHEY, CDR2 SMNVEV (reference sequence). CDR3 length: 14 residues. V was pared by 5 bases and J by 2 bases, with 13 bases between. The chain's CDR3 is CASSLGQHPYEQYF. The CDR3 DNA is TGTGCCAGCAGTCTAGGACAGCACCCCTACGAGCAGTACTTC.

This clone was recorded only once. V and J are TRBV3-1 (or the pseudogene TRBV3-2) and TRBJ2-3; D is unresolved. Germline CDR1 is LGHDT and CDR2 is YNNKEL (reference sequence). Trimming pared 2 bases from V and 4 bases from J, leaving 7 bases between. The CDR3 length is 13 residues. CDR3 residues: CASSQLEADTQYF. The CDR3 DNA is TGTGCCAGCAGCCAACTAGAGGCAGATACGCAGTATTTT.

The genes are TRBV4-2 and TRBJ2-4, with 7 nucleotides matching TRBD1. Trimming took 1 base from V and 6 from J; bases not matched to a gene: 0. From germline, CDR1 is LGHNA and CDR2 YNFKEQ. CDR3 size: 13 residues. The CDR3 here is CASSQGQGNIQYF. For the CDR3, the DNA is TGTGCCAGCAGCCAAGGACAGGGAAACATTCAGTACTTC.

The chain links TRBV7-8 to TRBJ2-3; weak D call: TRBD2 (6 bases). Per germline, CDR1 SGHVS and CDR2 FQNEAQ. V shed 5 bases and J shed 1 base, with 13 bases lying between them. The CDR3 sequence is 15 residues long. The CDR3 nucleotides read TGTGCCAGCAGCCGGGACTGGGATCGCACAGATACGCAGTATTTT. Its translation is CASSRDWDRTDTQYF.

The J gene is TRBJ2-7, the V gene TRBV7-8, with D unresolved. Germline CDR1 and CDR2: SGHVS and FQNEAQ. Trimming took off 2 bases at V and 6 bases at J, with 14 bases between the two ends. This CDR3 has 14 residues. This CDR3 is CASSLIPSVPEQYF. CDR3 nucleotides: TGTGCCAGCAGCTTAATCCCTTCCGTCCCCGAGCAGTACTTC.